This T cell receptor beta chain comes out of a study of blood T cell repertoires in COVID-19. Those who participated ranged in age from 18 to 89 years and resided in about two dozen US areas. Assay: immunoSEQ multiplex PCR; the TCRdb copy retains only in-frame clones and omits some. The sample lists over 200,000 clones, just under 85% seen once, with roughly 15% in the top ten. Trimming cost V 5 bases and J 6 bases; bases outside gene matches: 5. This CDR3 has 14 residues. Germline V gene data show CDR1 as SGHNT and CDR2 as YENEEA. This TCR derives from a man between 40 and 49 years old who had recovered from COVID-19. The sequencing sample was made of PBMCs or T cells enriched from blood (not recorded which). The chain joins TRBV11-3 to TRBJ2-1, with 9 bases lining up with TRBD1. CDR3: CASSTSGQGNEQFF. Written as DNA, the CDR3 is TGTGCCAGCAGCACATCGGGACAGGGCAATGAGCAGTTCTTC.